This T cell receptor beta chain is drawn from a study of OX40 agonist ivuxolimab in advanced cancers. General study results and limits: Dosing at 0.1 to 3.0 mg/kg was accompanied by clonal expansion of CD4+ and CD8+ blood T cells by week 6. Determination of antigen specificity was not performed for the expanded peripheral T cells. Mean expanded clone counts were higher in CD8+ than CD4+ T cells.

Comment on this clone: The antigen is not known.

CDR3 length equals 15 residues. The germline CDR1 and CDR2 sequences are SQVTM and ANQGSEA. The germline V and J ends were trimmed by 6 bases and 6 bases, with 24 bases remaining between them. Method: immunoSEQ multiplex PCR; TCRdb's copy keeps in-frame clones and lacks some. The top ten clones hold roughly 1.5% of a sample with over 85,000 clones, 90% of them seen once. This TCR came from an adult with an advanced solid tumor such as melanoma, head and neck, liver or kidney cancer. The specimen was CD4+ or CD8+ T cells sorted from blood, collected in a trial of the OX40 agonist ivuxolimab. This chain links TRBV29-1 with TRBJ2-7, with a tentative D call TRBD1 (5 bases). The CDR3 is CSVILSQGRHGEQYF. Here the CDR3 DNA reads TGCAGCGTCATACTTAGTCAGGGCCGACACGGCGAGCAGTACTTC.